The 28 T cell receptor beta chains given below trace back to one sample, sequenced in a study of blood T cell repertoires in COVID-19. TCRdb's copy holds only in-frame clones and misses some; the assay was immunoSEQ multiplex PCR. In the table there are about 120,000 clones, 87% of which are singletons. Sequenced sample: peripheral blood. The receptors stem from an older woman with acute or convalescent COVID-19.

This sequence joins TRBV5-1 and TRBJ1-1, with D tentatively TRBD1 (5 bases). The CDR3 is 15 amino acids. The germline V gene has CDR1 SGHRS and CDR2 YFSETQ. The V end lost 0 bases, the J end lost 0 bases, and 9 bases lay between the germline ends. This CDR3 reads CASSLGGLVNTEAFF. The CDR3 coding sequence is TGCGCCAGCAGCTTGGGGGGACTGGTGAACACTGAAGCTTTCTTT.

The chain employs TRBV29-1 and TRBJ2-2, with D possibly matching TRBD2 (5 bases). The germline V gene has CDR1 SQVTM and CDR2 ANQGSEA. The CDR3 spans 14 residues. The V end was cut by 4 bases, the J end by 5 bases, with 14 bases between. The CDR3 here is CSVARDMATGELFF. As DNA, the CDR3 is TGCAGCGTTGCGAGGGATATGGCGACCGGGGAGCTGTTTTTT.

CDR3 sequence: CASARSSYEQYF. CDR3 sequence (DNA): TGTGCCAGCGCGCGGAGCTCCTACGAGCAGTACTTC. This rearrangement joins TRBV12-3 or TRBV12-4 to TRBJ2-7; D is uncertain. Trimming cost V 8 bases and J 0 bases, with 8 bases left between them. The CDR3 consists of 12 residues.

The chain is built from TRBV18 and TRBJ1-5; D is ambiguous. V was clipped by 2 bases and J by 9 bases, with 11 bases between them. Germline V gene lookup returns CDR1 KGHSH and CDR2 LQKENI. This CDR3 comprises 13 residues. In DNA, the CDR3 is TGTGCCAGCTCACCAGTCCCAACTGGGCCCCAGCATTTT. As protein: CASSPVPTGPQHF.

The chain has TRBV3-1 (or the pseudogene TRBV3-2) and TRBJ1-1, with D possibly matching TRBD1 (6 bases). CDR1 is LGHDT and CDR2 is YNNKEL in the germline V gene (reference sequence). This CDR3 has 14 residues. Trimming removed 1 base from V and 7 bases from J, with 13 bases in between. CDR3 bases: TGTGCCAGCAGCCAAGCAGGGGCCTCGGGTGAAGCTTTCTTT. Its translation is CASSQAGASGEAFF.

This chain uses TRBV4-2 with TRBJ2-6, with 14 bases identical to TRBD2. This CDR3 contains 21 residues. The germline V gene encodes CDR1 LGHNA and CDR2 YNFKEQ. The V segment lost 2 bases and the J segment 1 base; nucleotides outside the gene matches: 10. CDR3 nucleotides: TGTGCCAGCAGCCAACCACCGGGACTAGCGGGGGATGATTCTGGGGCCAACGTCCTGACTTTC. It is translated as CASSQPPGLAGDDSGANVLTF.

This chain connects TRBV28 to TRBJ1-2; TRBD1 might be the D (5 bases). The CDR3 runs 13 residues. Trimming took off 6 bases at V and 3 bases at J, with 11 bases between the two ends. The germline V gene has CDR1 MDHEN and CDR2 SYDVKM. The chain's CDR3 is CASSPQGYYGYTF. CDR3 DNA: TGTGCCAGCAGCCCCCAGGGATACTATGGCTACACCTTC.

V usage is TRBV3-1 (or the pseudogene TRBV3-2) and J usage is TRBJ2-7; 11 bases agree with TRBD2. Germline values: CDR1 LGHDT, CDR2 YNNKEL (reference sequence). The trim removed 4 bases at V and 1 base at J, leaving 9 bases unmatched. The CDR3 consists of 17 residues. The CDR3 DNA follows: TGTGCCAGCAGCCCACTGGGGGCTAGCGGGGGGTCCTACGAGCAGTACTTC. Translating gives CASSPLGASGGSYEQYF.

The CDR3 loop is CASSWAGTGDQPQHF. The CDR3 DNA follows: TGTGCCAGCAGCTGGGCCGGGACAGGCGATCAGCCCCAGCATTTT. The chain recombines TRBV5-5 with TRBJ1-5; TRBD1 agrees at 8 bases. With V trimmed by 3 bases and J by 5 bases, 7 bases remained unmatched. The CDR3 covers 15 residues. The V gene's germline CDR1 is SGHKS and CDR2 YYEKEE (reference sequence).

The chain has TRBV4-1 and TRBJ2-7, with 12 bases identical to TRBD2. With 1 base clipped from V and 2 bases from J, the junction kept 0 bases outside the gene matches. This CDR3 comprises 15 residues. Germline CDR1 and CDR2: MGHRA and YSYEKL. The CDR3 region is CASSQGLAGAYEQYF. CDR3 coding DNA: TGCGCCAGCAGCCAAGGACTAGCGGGGGCCTACGAGCAGTACTTC.

The chain combines TRBV6-5 with TRBJ1-2; 7 positions match TRBD1. J was trimmed by 4 bases and V by 6 bases; bases with no gene match: 5. Germline-derived CDR1 and CDR2 are MNHEY and SVGAGI. This CDR3 has 13 amino acids. For the CDR3, the DNA is TGTGCCAGCAGACGACAGGGATCCTATGGCTACACCTTC. Translation: CASRRQGSYGYTF.

This clone was counted a single time. CDR3 in amino acids: CASRTGNQPQHF. CDR3 DNA: TGTGCCAGCCGAACTGGCAATCAGCCCCAGCATTTT. This chain joins TRBV6-5 and TRBJ1-5; no definite D call. This CDR3 is built from 12 residues. CDR1 is MNHEY and CDR2 is SVGAGI in the germline V gene. Trimming shortened V by 8 bases and J by 2 bases, and 7 bases separated the two germline ends.

This rearrangement joins TRBV19 to TRBJ2-7; tentative D call: TRBD2 (7 bases). Trimming shortened V by 6 bases and J by 4 bases, and 13 bases separated the two germline ends. Germline V lookup: CDR1 LNHDA, CDR2 SQIVND (reference sequence). The length of the CDR3 is 13 residues. DNA of the CDR3: TGTGCCAGTAGCGGGGGGCTTGGGTACGAGCAGTACTTC. It specifies CASSGGLGYEQYF.

The chain recombines TRBV18 with TRBJ2-5; 9 positions match TRBD1. Germline trimming cut 6 bases from V and 3 bases from J; bases unmatched to any gene: 2. The germline CDR1 and CDR2 sequences are KGHSH and LQKENI. The CDR3 has 13 amino acids. The CDR3 region is CASSRDREETQYF. CDR3 in DNA: TGTGCCAGCTCCCGGGACAGGGAAGAGACCCAGTACTTC.

The V call is TRBV27, the J call TRBJ2-1; D unclear. This CDR3 contains 14 residues. Trimming pared 3 bases from V and 12 bases from J, leaving 18 bases between. Germline CDR1 and CDR2: MNHEY and SMNVEV (reference sequence). CDR3 amino acids: CASSLRLLYLAQFF. CDR3 coding DNA: TGTGCCAGCAGTTTGAGGCTCTTATATTTGGCGCAGTTCTTC.

CDR3 sequence reads: CASSRDITDTQYF. In DNA, the CDR3 is TGTGCCAGCAGCCGGGACATCACAGATACGCAGTATTTT. The chain couples TRBV6-5 to TRBJ2-3; tentative D call: TRBD1 (6 bases). The CDR3 contains 13 residues. Trimming left V 6 bases short and J 2 bases short, with 9 bases between. Germline V CDR1 and CDR2: MNHEY, SVGAGI.

The chain combines TRBV5-4 with TRBJ2-7; 9 bases line up with TRBD1. The CDR3 has 14 amino acids. Trimming at V came to 2 bases and at J to 5 bases, leaving 5 bases not matched to a gene. CDR1 SGHNT and CDR2 YYREEE come from the germline V gene (reference sequence). The CDR3 is CASSLQGARNEQYF. The DNA for the CDR3 is TGTGCCAGCAGCTTACAGGGGGCTAGGAACGAGCAGTACTTC.

This chain uses TRBV6-5 with TRBJ1-3, with no clear D. There are 13 residues in the CDR3. The V end lost 4 bases, the J end lost 2 bases, and 6 bases lay between the germline ends. Germline-derived CDR1 and CDR2 are MNHEY and SVGAGI. The CDR3 is CASSSGAGNTIYF. The CDR3 nucleotides read TGTGCCAGCAGTTCCGGGGCTGGAAACACCATATATTTT.

V and J are TRBV10-1 and TRBJ1-5; D perhaps matches TRBD1 (6 bases). Trimming removed 2 bases at V and 3 bases at J, with 11 bases between. Germline V lookup: CDR1 WNHNN, CDR2 SYGVQD (reference sequence). The CDR3 extends over 15 amino acids. CDR3 DNA: TGCGCCAGCAGTGAGGTGTCAGGGGACAATCAGCCCCAGCATTTT. Protein product: CASSEVSGDNQPQHF.

The chain has TRBV19 and TRBJ2-1; D gene uncertain. The CDR3 has 13 residues. The V end was cut by 10 bases, the J end by 6 bases, with 16 bases between. Germline-derived CDR1 and CDR2 are LNHDA and SQIVND (reference sequence). CDR3 sequence reads: CATSLERRNEQFF. For the CDR3, the DNA is TGTGCCACCTCTCTCGAGAGGCGCAATGAGCAGTTCTTC.

The V gene is TRBV28, the J gene TRBJ1-1; 7 bases fit TRBD1. Germline V gene sequence: CDR1 MDHEN, CDR2 SYDVKM. Germline trimming cut 5 bases from V and 6 bases from J; bases unmatched to any gene: 12. The CDR3 extends over 15 amino acids. The CDR3 nucleotides read TGTGCCAGCAGTCAACGGACAGGTACGGTCGCTGAAGCTTTCTTT. This gives the protein CASSQRTGTVAEAFF.

This clone appeared a single time. V is TRBV11-3 and J is TRBJ2-7, with 9 bases that match TRBD2. Germline-derived CDR1 and CDR2 are SGHNT and YENEEA. This CDR3 contains 16 residues. V lost 0 bases to trimming and J lost 1 base; unmatched junction nucleotides: 4. The CDR3 reads CASSLDSSGGSYEQYF. As DNA, the CDR3 is TGTGCCAGCAGCTTAGATAGTAGCGGGGGTTCCTACGAGCAGTACTTC.

The J gene is TRBJ1-2, the V gene TRBV12-3 or TRBV12-4; D remains unclear. The CDR3 has 13 residues. The ends were cut back, 4 bases at V and 8 bases at J, with 14 bases in the middle. The CDR3 is CASSSLGVLGYTF. The CDR3 coding sequence is TGTGCCAGCAGTTCCCTTGGAGTGCTGGGCTACACCTTC.

This clone was counted only a few times. The chain has TRBV6-2 or TRBV6-3 and TRBJ1-1; D ambiguous. V lost 7 bases and J 4 bases, leaving 10 bases between the germline ends. There are 12 residues in the CDR3. Germline-derived CDR1 and CDR2 are MNHEY and SVGEGT. CDR3 sequence reads: CASTPTPTEAFF. The CDR3 DNA is TGTGCCAGCACCCCGACACCCACTGAAGCTTTCTTT.

In this sample, this clone turned up once. This chain links TRBV21-1 with TRBJ1-6. TRBV21-1 is termed a pseudogene. This CDR3 is built from 15 residues. This CDR3 reads CASSKWEGLDSPLHF. CDR3 coding DNA: TGTGCCAGCAGCAAATGGGAGGGGTTGGATTCACCCCTCCACTTT.

The CDR3 is CASSWGQHQPQHF. In DNA form, the CDR3 reads TGTGCCAGCAGTTGGGGACAGCATCAGCCCCAGCATTTT. V and J are TRBV28 and TRBJ1-5, with 7 nucleotides matching TRBD1. Unmatched junction bases numbered 2, after V lost 4 bases and J lost 5 bases. This CDR3 region has 13 residues. CDR1 and CDR2 (germline): MDHEN, SYDVKM.

The J gene is TRBJ1-1, the V gene TRBV3-1 (or the pseudogene TRBV3-2), with TRBD1 as a possible D gene (6 bases). The CDR3 totals 14 residues. The V end was cut by 1 base, the J end by 4 bases, with 10 bases between. Germline lookup yields CDR1 LGHDT and CDR2 YNNKEL (reference sequence). DNA of the CDR3: TGTGCCAGCAGCCAAGGGACAGCTTTCACTGAAGCTTTCTTT. Its protein product is CASSQGTAFTEAFF.

The rearrangement uses TRBV4-1 and TRBJ2-7, with TRBD1 matching 12 bases. Germline CDR1 and CDR2: MGHRA and YSYEKL. V lost 1 base, J lost 6 bases, and 4 bases stayed unmatched. This CDR3 is 15 amino acids long. The CDR3 DNA is TGCGCCAGCAGCCAAGTAGGGACAGGGGGCGCCGAGCAGTACTTC. This sequence encodes CASSQVGTGGAEQYF.